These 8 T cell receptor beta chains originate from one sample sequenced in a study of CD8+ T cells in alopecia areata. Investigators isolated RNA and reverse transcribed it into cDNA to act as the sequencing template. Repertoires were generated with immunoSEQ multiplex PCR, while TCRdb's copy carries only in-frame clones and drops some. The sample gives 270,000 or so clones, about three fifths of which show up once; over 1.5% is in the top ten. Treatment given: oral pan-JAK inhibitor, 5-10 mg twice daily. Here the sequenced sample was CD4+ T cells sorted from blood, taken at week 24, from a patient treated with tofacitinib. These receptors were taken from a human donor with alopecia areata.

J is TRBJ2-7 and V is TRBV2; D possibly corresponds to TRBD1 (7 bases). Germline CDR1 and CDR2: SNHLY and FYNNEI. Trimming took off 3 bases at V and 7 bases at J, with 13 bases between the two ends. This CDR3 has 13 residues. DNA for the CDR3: TGTGCCAGCAGTGAGATTCAGGGGGGAGAGCAGTACTTC. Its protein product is CASSEIQGGEQYF.

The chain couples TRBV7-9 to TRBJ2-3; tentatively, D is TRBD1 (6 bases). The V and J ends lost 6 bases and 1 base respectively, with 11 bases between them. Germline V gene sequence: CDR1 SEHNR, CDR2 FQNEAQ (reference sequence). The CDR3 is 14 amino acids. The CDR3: CASRQQGGTDTQYF. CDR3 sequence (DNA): TGTGCCAGCAGACAACAGGGAGGCACAGATACGCAGTATTTT.

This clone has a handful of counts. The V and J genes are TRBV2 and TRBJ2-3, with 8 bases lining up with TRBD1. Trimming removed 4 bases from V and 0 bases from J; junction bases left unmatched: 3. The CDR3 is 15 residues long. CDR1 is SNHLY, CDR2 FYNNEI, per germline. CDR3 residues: CASSGQGISTDTQYF. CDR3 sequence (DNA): TGTGCCAGCAGTGGACAGGGGATTAGCACAGATACGCAGTATTTT.

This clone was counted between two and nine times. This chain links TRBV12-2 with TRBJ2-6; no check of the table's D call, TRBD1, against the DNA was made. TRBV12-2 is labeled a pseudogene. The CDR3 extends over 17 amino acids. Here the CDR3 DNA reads TGTGCAAGTCGCAAGAAAGGGGCTCTAGCTGGGGCCAACGTCCTGACTTTC. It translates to CASRKKGALAGANVLTF.

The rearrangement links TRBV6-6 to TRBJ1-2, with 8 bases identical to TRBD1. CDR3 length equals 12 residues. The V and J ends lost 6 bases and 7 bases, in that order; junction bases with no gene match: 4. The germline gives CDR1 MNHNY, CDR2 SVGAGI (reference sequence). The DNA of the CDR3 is TGTGCCAGCAGGACAGGGGAAAGTGGCTACACCTTC. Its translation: CASRTGESGYTF.

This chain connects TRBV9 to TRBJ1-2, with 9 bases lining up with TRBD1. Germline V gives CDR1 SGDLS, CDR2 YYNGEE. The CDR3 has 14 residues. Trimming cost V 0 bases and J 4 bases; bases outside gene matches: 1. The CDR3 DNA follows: TGTGCCAGCAGCGTAGGGGACAGGGCCTATGGCTACACCTTC. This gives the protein CASSVGDRAYGYTF.

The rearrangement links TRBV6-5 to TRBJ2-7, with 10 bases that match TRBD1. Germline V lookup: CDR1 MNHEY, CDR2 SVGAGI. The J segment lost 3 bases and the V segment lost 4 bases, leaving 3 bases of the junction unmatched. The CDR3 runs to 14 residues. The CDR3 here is CASSSRDRGYEQYF. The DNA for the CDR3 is TGTGCCAGCAGTTCCCGGGACAGGGGCTACGAGCAGTACTTC.

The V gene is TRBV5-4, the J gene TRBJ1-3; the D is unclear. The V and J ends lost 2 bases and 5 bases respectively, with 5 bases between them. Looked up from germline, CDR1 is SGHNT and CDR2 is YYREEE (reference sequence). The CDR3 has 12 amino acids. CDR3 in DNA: TGTGCCAGCAGCTTTGGTAGAAACACCATATATTTT. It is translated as CASSFGRNTIYF.